The TCR beta chain described here comes from a study of cytomegalovirus exposure and HLA in healthy donors. Study outcomes and limitations: Evidence from a later analysis indicated that most CMV-associated TCR beta chains looked HLA-restricted. Many donors shared some public TCRs, even though most TCR sequences were rare.

The PCR used 60 Vbeta and 13 Jbeta primers. Sequencing was performed with immunoSEQ multiplex PCR; in TCRdb, only in-frame clones are kept and a portion is missing. The sample consists of about 140,000 clones, around 80% of them appearing once. Germline values: CDR1 MGHDK, CDR2 SYGVNS. The CDR3 runs to 15 residues. The V and J ends lost 1 base and 5 bases, in that order; junction bases with no gene match: 5. Concerning this clone itself: The antigen is unknown.

This rearrangement joins TRBV25-1 to TRBJ2-1, with 7 bases fitting TRBD1. Sequencing used PBMCs. The sequence came from a male donor in good health and CMV-seronegative. The DNA for the CDR3 is TGTGCCAGCAGTGAATGGGGACAGACTAACAATGAGCAGTTCTTC. This codes for CASSEWGQTNNEQFF.